This note documents a single T cell receptor (beta chain) sequence. The antigen is unknown. This entry is derived from a study of cytomegalovirus exposure and HLA in healthy donors. It was with 60 Vbeta and 13 Jbeta primers that the PCR ran. Clones were sequenced by immunoSEQ multiplex PCR, and TCRdb holds only the in-frame ones, with some missing. The sample consists of about 110,000 clones, 73% of them appearing once. Study observations and caveats: Both high specificity and high sensitivity reportedly marked the classifier's diagnosis of cytomegalovirus status. A later analysis reportedly identified an Asian-associated ancestry cluster as carrying fewer N-insertions than the approximately 670-donor mean.

Trimming removed 5 bases at V and 3 bases at J, with 7 bases between. The CDR3 spans 12 residues. CDR1 is SQVTM, CDR2 ANQGSEA, per germline. This chain connects TRBV29-1 to TRBJ2-2; D is undetermined. The source material was PBMCs. The receptor's source is a man aged 35-49 years in good health and CMV-seronegative. Here the CDR3 reads CSVRQDTGELFF. The DNA of the CDR3 is TGCAGCGTTAGACAAGACACCGGGGAGCTGTTTTTT.